The clone carrying this T cell receptor beta chain turned up a few times. The data were produced by immunoSEQ multiplex PCR, yet TCRdb's version contains in-frame clones alone and is incomplete. The profile covers about 210,000 clones, with around 86% appearing a single time and about 8.9% taken by the ten largest. The record originates from a study of blood T cell repertoires in COVID-19. On the study more broadly: Samples of COVID-19 (acute and convalescent) were obtained from the United States, Italy and Spain. T cells, B-cell-depleted T cells, or PBMCs provided the cDNA or gDNA that served as material.

In assigning cohorts, the study relied on participant-reported clinical history. The J segment lost 6 bases and the V segment lost 8 bases, leaving 8 bases of the junction unmatched. CDR1 and CDR2 (germline): MNHEY, SVGAGI. The CDR3 is 14 amino acids. The chain has TRBV6-5 and TRBJ2-7, with 12 bases identical to TRBD1. The source material was PBMCs or T cells enriched from blood (not recorded which). This clonotype was sampled from a woman in her forties or fifties with acute COVID-19. Here the CDR3 reads CASGPGTGGFEQYF. The CDR3 coding sequence is TGTGCCAGCGGACCCGGGACAGGGGGCTTCGAGCAGTACTTC.